The 11 T cell receptor beta chains in this list originate from one sample, sequenced in a study of cytomegalovirus exposure and HLA in healthy donors. TCRdb's copy holds only in-frame clones and misses some; the assay was immunoSEQ multiplex PCR. Of around 70,000 clones listed, 94% were seen once; the top ten hold about 1.6%. Sequenced: PBMCs. These receptors were taken from a man younger than 35 in good health and CMV-seropositive.

This clone was counted a single time. V is TRBV5-1 and J is TRBJ1-3; possibly TRBD1 for D (6 bases). Germline V gene data show CDR1 as SGHRS and CDR2 as YFSETQ. The V gene lost 0 bases and the J gene lost 0 bases, with 16 bases spanning the gap. The CDR3 length is 18 residues. CDR3 in amino acids: CASSLGPRDMYSGNTIYF. As DNA, the CDR3 is TGCGCCAGCAGCTTGGGACCCCGGGACATGTACTCTGGAAACACCATATATTTT.

This clone has just one count. V gene TRBV11-2 combines with J gene TRBJ1-1, with D hard to call. Germline CDR1 and CDR2: SGHAT and FQNNGV. V lost 5 bases and J lost 4, with 14 bases in between. The CDR3 spans 14 residues. Written as DNA, the CDR3 is TGTGCCAGCAGCCAAGACACCTGGGTCACTGAAGCTTTCTTT. It translates to CASSQDTWVTEAFF.

The rearrangement uses TRBV27 and TRBJ2-3; 12 nucleotides agree with TRBD2. CDR3 length: 15 amino acids. The V and J ends lost 6 bases and 5 bases, in that order; junction bases with no gene match: 6. CDR1 MNHEY and CDR2 SMNVEV come from the germline V gene (reference sequence). The CDR3 spells CASRRLAGAGDTQYF. The CDR3 DNA sequence: TGTGCCAGCAGAAGACTAGCGGGAGCGGGAGATACGCAGTATTTT.

The rearrangement links TRBV29-1 to TRBJ1-2; the D is unclear. Germline V gene data show CDR1 as SQVTM and CDR2 as ANQGSEA. The CDR3 length is 12 residues. V was trimmed by 3 bases and J by 1 base, leaving 6 bases between them. The CDR3 is CSVDYFNYGYTF. CDR3 coding DNA: TGCAGCGTTGACTACTTTAACTATGGCTACACCTTC.

The gene calls are TRBV10-3 and TRBJ2-2; 8 nucleotides align to TRBD2. V was clipped by 8 bases and J by 1 base; unmatched bases: 6. CDR1 is ENHRY and CDR2 is SYGVKD in the germline V gene. The CDR3 loop spans 15 amino acids. This CDR3 is CAILAGGGNTGELFF. As DNA, the CDR3 is TGTGCCATCTTGGCGGGAGGAGGGAACACCGGGGAGCTGTTTTTT.

V usage is TRBV4-1 and J usage is TRBJ1-3; 8 bases map to TRBD1. J gave up 1 base and V 8 bases, and 7 bases lay outside the gene matches. The CDR3 contains 15 residues. Germline CDR1 is MGHRA and CDR2 is YSYEKL. CDR3 DNA sequence: TGCGCCAGCGGAGCAGGGGGCGCGTCTGGAAACACCATATATTTT. Translation: CASGAGGASGNTIYF.

V and J are TRBV6-1 and TRBJ2-3, with TRBD2 matching 8 bases. The CDR3 loop spans 13 amino acids. CDR1 is MNHNS and CDR2 is SASEGT in the germline V gene. With V trimmed by 7 bases and J by 4 bases, 4 bases remained unmatched. CDR3 bases: TGTGCCAGCAAAGCGGGAGCCCCAGATACGCAGTATTTT. Amino acid sequence: CASKAGAPDTQYF.

The genes are TRBV28 and TRBJ1-2, with TRBD1 matching over 7 bases. Looked up from germline, CDR1 is MDHEN and CDR2 is SYDVKM. The CDR3 is 12 residues long. Losses at the gene ends were 5 bases for V and 8 bases for J; bases not matched to a gene: 5. The CDR3 region has the DNA TGTGCCAGCAGTCAGGGGGAGTTAGGCTACACCTTC. Translation: CASSQGELGYTF.

The chain joins TRBV21-1 to TRBJ1-3. TRBV21-1 is an annotated pseudogene. This CDR3 is 14 amino acids long. CDR3 residues: CASSKLSSGNTIYF. The CDR3 nucleotides read TGTGCCAGCAGCAAACTGTCCTCTGGAAACACCATATATTTT.

The rearrangement links TRBV5-6 to TRBJ1-5, with 9 bases identical to TRBD1. The germline V gene encodes CDR1 SGHDT and CDR2 YYEEEE. CDR3 size: 14 residues. With 4 bases clipped from V and 7 bases from J, the junction kept 6 bases outside the gene matches. CDR3 residues: CASSENRGLQPQHF. The DNA for the CDR3 is TGTGCCAGCAGCGAAAACAGGGGGCTACAGCCCCAGCATTTT.

The chain is built from TRBV27 and TRBJ2-3; a possible D gene is TRBD2 (6 bases). This CDR3 comprises 14 residues. Germline assignment: CDR1 MNHEY and CDR2 SMNVEV (reference sequence). V lost 6 bases and J lost 4, with 14 bases in between. Here the CDR3 reads CASSPEGPSDTQYF. The CDR3 coding sequence is TGTGCCAGCAGCCCGGAGGGCCCCTCAGATACGCAGTATTTT.